The source of this T cell receptor (beta chain) is a study of cytomegalovirus exposure and HLA in healthy donors. The germline CDR1 and CDR2 sequences are SQVTM and ANQGSEA. CDR3 length: 10 residues. V was trimmed by 8 bases and J by 7 bases, leaving 11 bases between them. Use of 60 Vbeta and 13 Jbeta primers characterized the PCR. Data came from immunoSEQ multiplex PCR; TCRdb stores just in-frame clones and leaves some out. This table holds 60,000 to 75,000 clones, 74% found once. The TCR comes from a woman aged 25 to 39 in good health and CMV-seropositive. This sequence joins TRBV29-1 and TRBJ2-5; TRBD2 is a possible D gene (6 bases). Sequencing was done on a sample of PBMCs. The chain's CDR3 is CSCWGGTQYF. DNA of the CDR3: TGCAGCTGCTGGGGAGGGACCCAGTACTTC.